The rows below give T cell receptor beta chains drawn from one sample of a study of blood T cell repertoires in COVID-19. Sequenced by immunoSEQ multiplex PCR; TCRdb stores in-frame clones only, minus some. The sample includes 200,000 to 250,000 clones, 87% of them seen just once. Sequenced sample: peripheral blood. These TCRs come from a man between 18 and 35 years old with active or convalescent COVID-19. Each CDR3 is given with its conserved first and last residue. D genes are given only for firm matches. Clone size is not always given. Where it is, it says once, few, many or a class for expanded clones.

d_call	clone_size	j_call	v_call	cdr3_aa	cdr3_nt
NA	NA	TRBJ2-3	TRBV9	CASSVERRDTQYF	TGTGCCAGCAGCGTAGAAAGGAGAGATACGCAGTATTTT
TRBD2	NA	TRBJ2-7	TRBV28	CASSLPLAGGPGEQYF	TGTGCCAGCAGTTTACCCTTAGCGGGAGGGCCGGGCGAGCAGTACTTC
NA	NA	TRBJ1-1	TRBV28	CASSLPRDYEAFF	TGTGCCAGCAGTTTACCCAGGGATTATGAAGCTTTCTTT
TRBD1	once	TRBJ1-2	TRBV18	CASSPSGQGGYGYTF	TGTGCCAGCTCACCTTCTGGACAGGGTGGCTATGGCTACACCTTC
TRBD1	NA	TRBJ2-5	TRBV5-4	CASSGQGKGQETQYF	TGTGCCAGCAGCGGACAGGGAAAGGGGCAAGAGACCCAGTACTTC
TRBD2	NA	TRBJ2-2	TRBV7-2	CASSLRGGTGELFF	TGTGCCAGCAGCTTACGGGGGGGCACCGGGGAGCTGTTTTTT
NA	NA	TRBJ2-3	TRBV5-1	CASSLGTTTDTQYF	TGCGCCAGCAGCTTGGGGACTACCACAGATACGCAGTATTTT
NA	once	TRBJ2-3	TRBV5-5	CASSSGYSTDTQYF	TGTGCCAGCAGTTCAGGGTACAGCACAGATACGCAGTATTTT
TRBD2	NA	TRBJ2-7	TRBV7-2	CASSWDGLAAYEQYF	TGTGCCAGCAGCTGGGACGGACTAGCGGCCTACGAGCAGTACTTC
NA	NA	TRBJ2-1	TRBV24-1	CATSDPQGPSDNEQFF	TGTGCCACCAGTGACCCACAGGGTCCTTCTGACAATGAGCAGTTCTTC
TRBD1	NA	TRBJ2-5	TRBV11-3	CASSLGTKGQGRALQETQYF	TGTGCCAGCAGCCTCGGAACAAAGGGACAGGGTAGGGCCCTCCAAGAGACCCAGTACTTC
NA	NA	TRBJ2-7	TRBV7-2	CASSLRTESSYEQYF	TGTGCCAGCAGCTTAAGGACAGAAAGCTCCTACGAGCAGTACTTC
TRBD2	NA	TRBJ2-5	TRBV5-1	CASSLGLAGGGETQYF	TGCGCCAGCAGCTTGGGGCTAGCGGGAGGAGGTGAGACCCAGTACTTC
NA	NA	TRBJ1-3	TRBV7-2	CASSVNRGAIYF	TGTGCCAGCAGCGTGAATCGGGGGGCCATATATTTT
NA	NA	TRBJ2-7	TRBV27	CASSFRREVHEQYF	TGTGCCAGCAGTTTCCGGCGGGAAGTGCACGAGCAGTACTTC
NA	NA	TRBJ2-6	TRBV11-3	CASSGGGANVLTF	TGTGCCAGCAGCGGAGGTGGGGCCAACGTCCTGACTTTC
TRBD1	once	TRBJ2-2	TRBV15	CATSRDLAGTAAGELFF	TGTGCCACCAGCAGAGATCTCGCCGGGACAGCGGCCGGGGAGCTGTTTTTT
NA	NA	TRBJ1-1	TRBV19	CASSQVAGGSTEAFF	TGTGCCAGTAGTCAAGTCGCGGGCGGGAGCACTGAAGCTTTCTTT
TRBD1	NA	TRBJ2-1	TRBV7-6	CASSPGTDPLSYNEQFF	TGTGCCAGCAGCCCAGGGACAGACCCTCTCTCCTACAATGAGCAGTTCTTC
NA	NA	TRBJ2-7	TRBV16	CASLTCRIHYEQYF	TGTGCCAGCCTGACGTGCAGGATTCACTACGAGCAGTACTTC
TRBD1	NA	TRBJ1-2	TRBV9	CASSAGQVNYGYTF	TGTGCCAGCAGCGCGGGACAGGTTAACTATGGCTACACCTTC
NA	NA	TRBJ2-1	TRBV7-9	CASSAALGSSEQFF	TGTGCCAGCAGCGCCGCGCTCGGGAGCAGTGAGCAGTTCTTC
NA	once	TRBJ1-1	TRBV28	CASSLRGAQNTEAFF	TGTGCCAGCAGTCTACGGGGGGCGCAGAACACTGAAGCTTTCTTT
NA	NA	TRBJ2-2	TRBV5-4	CASSAEYETINTGELFF	TGTGCCAGCAGCGCAGAGTATGAGACTATCAACACCGGGGAGCTGTTTTTT
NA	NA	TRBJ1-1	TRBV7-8	CASSWPEGQTEAFF	TGTGCCAGCAGCTGGCCCGAAGGACAGACTGAAGCTTTCTTT
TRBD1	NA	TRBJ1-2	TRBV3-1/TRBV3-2	CASSQAVLGQVVGYTF	TGTGCCAGCAGCCAAGCAGTATTGGGACAGGTGGTTGGCTACACCTTC
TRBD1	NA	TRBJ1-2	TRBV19	CASNDRGAYTF	TGTGCCAGTAACGACAGGGGGGCCTACACCTTC
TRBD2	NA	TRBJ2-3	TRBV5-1	CASTNIGLGVADTQYF	TGCGCCAGCACTAACATTGGACTAGGGGTGGCAGATACGCAGTATTTT
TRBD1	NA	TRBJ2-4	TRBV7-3	CASSFSGQGPSIQYF	TGTGCCAGCAGCTTCTCGGGACAGGGTCCTAGCATTCAGTACTTC
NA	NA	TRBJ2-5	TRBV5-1	CASSLVGGGGGQETQYF	TGCGCCAGCAGCTTGGTAGGGGGCGGAGGGGGCCAAGAGACCCAGTACTTC
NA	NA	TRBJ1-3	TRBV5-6	CASSVDMGAVGNTIYF	TGTGCCAGCAGCGTGGACATGGGAGCCGTGGGAAACACCATATATTTT
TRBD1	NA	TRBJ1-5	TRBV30	CAWTRQGARHGNQPQHF	TGTGCCTGGACTAGACAGGGGGCGCGTCATGGCAATCAGCCCCAGCATTTT
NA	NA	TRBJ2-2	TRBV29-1	CSVEIKQNTGELFF	TGCAGCGTTGAAATTAAACAGAACACCGGGGAGCTGTTTTTT
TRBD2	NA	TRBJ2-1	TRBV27	CASSPPSGAYNEQFF	TGTGCCAGCAGTCCCCCTAGCGGGGCTTACAATGAGCAGTTCTTC
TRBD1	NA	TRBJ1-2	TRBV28	CASSPRTGVGYTF	TGTGCCAGCAGTCCCCGGACAGGGGTTGGCTACACCTTC
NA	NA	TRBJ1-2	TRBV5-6	CASSLWGVFNYGYTF	TGTGCCAGCAGCTTGTGGGGGGTCTTTAACTATGGCTACACCTTC
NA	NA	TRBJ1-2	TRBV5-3	CARSFRNFYGYTF	TGTGCCAGAAGCTTCAGGAATTTCTATGGCTACACCTTC
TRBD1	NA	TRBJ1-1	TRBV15	CATRGTGSIHDTEAFF	TGTGCCACCAGGGGGACAGGGTCCATCCATGACACTGAAGCTTTCTTT
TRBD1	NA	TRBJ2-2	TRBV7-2	CASSLRTGNTGELFF	TGTGCCAGCAGCTTACGGACAGGGAACACCGGGGAGCTGTTTTTT
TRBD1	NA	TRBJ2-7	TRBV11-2	CASSFGQGSYEQYF	TGTGCCAGCAGCTTTGGACAGGGGAGCTACGAGCAGTACTTC
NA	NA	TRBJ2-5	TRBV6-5	CASTDRGRIQETQYF	TGTGCCAGCACCGATAGAGGGCGGATTCAAGAGACCCAGTACTTC
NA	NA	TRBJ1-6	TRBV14	CASSVLSYNSPLHF	TGTGCCAGCAGCGTTCTCTCCTATAATTCACCCCTCCACTTT
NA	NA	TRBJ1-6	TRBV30	CAFRLDNSPLHF	TGTGCCTTCCGCCTAGATAATTCACCCCTCCACTTT
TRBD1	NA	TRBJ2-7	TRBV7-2	CASSFSPYPGQGGHEQYF	TGTGCCAGCAGCTTTTCCCCATATCCGGGACAGGGGGGCCACGAGCAGTACTTC
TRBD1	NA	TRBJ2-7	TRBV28	CASSYPTRTGFYEQYF	TGTGCCAGCAGTTACCCTACCAGGACAGGGTTCTACGAGCAGTACTTC
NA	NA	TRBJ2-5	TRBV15	CATSQAETQYF	TGTGCCACCTCTCAGGCAGAGACCCAGTACTTC
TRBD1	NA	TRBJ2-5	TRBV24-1	CATSGRQGGETQYF	TGTGCCACCAGTGGGAGACAGGGGGGAGAGACCCAGTACTTC
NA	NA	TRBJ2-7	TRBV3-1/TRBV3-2	CASSSPLGYEQYF	TGTGCCAGCAGCTCCCCACTAGGATACGAGCAGTACTTC
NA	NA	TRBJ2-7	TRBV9	CASSANGYEQYF	TGTGCCAGCAGCGCTAACGGCTACGAGCAGTACTTC
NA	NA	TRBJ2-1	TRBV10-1	CASSGSLYNEQFF	TGCGCCAGCAGCGGGAGTTTGTACAATGAGCAGTTCTTC
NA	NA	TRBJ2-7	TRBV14	CASSLAVPYEQYF	TGTGCCAGCAGCTTAGCGGTCCCCTACGAGCAGTACTTC
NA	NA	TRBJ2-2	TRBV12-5	CATSPGTANTGELFF	TGTGCTACCAGCCCCGGAACAGCGAACACCGGGGAGCTGTTTTTT
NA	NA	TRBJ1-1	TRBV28	CASHSASMNTEAFF	TGTGCCAGTCACAGTGCCTCCATGAACACTGAAGCTTTCTTT